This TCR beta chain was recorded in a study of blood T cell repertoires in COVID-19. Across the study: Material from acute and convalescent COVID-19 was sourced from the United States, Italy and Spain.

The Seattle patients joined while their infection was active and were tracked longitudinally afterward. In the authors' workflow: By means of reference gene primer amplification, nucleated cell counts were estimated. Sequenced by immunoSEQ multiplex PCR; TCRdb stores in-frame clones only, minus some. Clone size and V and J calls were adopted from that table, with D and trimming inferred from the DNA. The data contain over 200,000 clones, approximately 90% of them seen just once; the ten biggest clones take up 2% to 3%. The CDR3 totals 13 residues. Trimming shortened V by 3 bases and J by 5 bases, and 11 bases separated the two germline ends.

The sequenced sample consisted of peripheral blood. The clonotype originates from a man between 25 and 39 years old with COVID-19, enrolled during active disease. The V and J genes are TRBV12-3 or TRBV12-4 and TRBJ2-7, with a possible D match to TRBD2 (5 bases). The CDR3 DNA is TGTGCCAGCAGTTTCGAGGGAGTCGACGAGCAGTACTTC. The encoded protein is CASSFEGVDEQYF.